The 16 T cell receptor beta chains below come from one sample, sequenced in a study of T-cell reconstitution after alpha-beta-depleted transplantation in children (dated by TCRdb to the mid-2010s). Library generation was performed with PCR. These reads were obtained on an Illumina HiSeq 2500. Molecular barcoding was employed in the preparation of TCR libraries, with unique molecular identifiers being used to normalize TCRbeta repertoire quantification. TCRdb reprocessed the public reads (quality trimming at Q25 with fastp, clone calling with MiXCR) and kept in-frame beta chains. Rows with one shared CDR3 protein collapse into an entry with the most common genes and DNA. This sample holds some 590,000 distinct CDR3 sequences; under 12% were observed only once. The ten largest clonotypes hold approximately 4.1% of the sample. Sequenced here: PBMCs from the stem cell graft donor, sampled from the stem cell graft. These receptors originate from a human donor who donated a stem cell graft to a child with acute myeloid leukemia.

The table lists this clonotype with a few counts. The chain has TRBV29-1 and TRBJ2-1; 13 positions match TRBD2. Losses at the gene ends were 8 bases for V and 9 bases for J; bases not matched to a gene: 10. Per germline, CDR1 SQVTM and CDR2 ANQGSEA. This CDR3 comprises 14 residues. CDR3: CSSSGLAGVTEQFF. The CDR3 nucleotides read TGCAGCTCATCAGGACTAGCGGGAGTAACTGAGCAGTTCTTC.

J is TRBJ1-4 and V is TRBV7-9; no clear D. Trimming removed 1 base at V and 0 bases at J, with 9 bases between. CDR1 SEHNR and CDR2 FQNEAQ come from the germline V gene (reference sequence). The CDR3 loop spans 16 amino acids. This CDR3 reads CASSLGIGATNEKLFF. For the CDR3, the DNA is TGTGCCAGCAGCTTAGGGATAGGAGCAACTAATGAAAAACTGTTTTTT.

Turning to this clonotype: A junction boundary mismatches the germline segment, possibly from a read error. The chain links TRBV30 to TRBJ2-7; TRBD1 or TRBD2 may be the D gene (6 bases each). The CDR3 runs 13 residues. The germline CDR1 and CDR2 sequences are GTSNPN and SVGIG (reference sequence). This CDR3 reads CAWSTGGGQGRVF. The CDR3 region has the DNA TGTGCCTGGAGTACAGGAGGGGGGCAAGGCCGGGTGTTC.

The rearrangement joins TRBV5-1 to TRBJ2-7; D possibly corresponds to TRBD1 (6 bases). Germline-derived CDR1 and CDR2 are SGHRS and YFSETQ. V shed 1 base and J shed 2 bases, with 10 bases lying between them. CDR3 size: 14 residues. The CDR3 loop reads CASSLSQGTYEQYF. In DNA, the CDR3 is TGCGCCAGCAGCTTGTCTCAGGGGACCTACGAGCAGTACTTC.

This clonotype turned up a few times. This chain uses TRBV28 with TRBJ2-7; D not resolved. Germline CDR1 and CDR2: MDHEN and SYDVKM. Trimming took 8 bases from V and 1 from J, leaving 12 bases between them. The CDR3 length is 13 residues. Written as DNA, the CDR3 is TGTGCCAGCGGTTCGGGCGGTTCCTACGAGCAGTACTTC. Encoded protein: CASGSGGSYEQYF.

This clonotype has a handful of counts. The V gene is TRBV12-3 or TRBV12-4, the J gene TRBJ2-3; a possible D gene is TRBD2 (5 bases). The V gene lost 5 bases and the J gene lost 0 bases, with 12 bases spanning the gap. The CDR3 is made up of 15 amino acids. CDR3 in amino acids: CASSPRSGSTDTQYF. CDR3 nucleotides: TGTGCCAGCAGTCCCCGGAGCGGTAGCACAGATACGCAGTATTTT.

This clonotype was detected only a few times. The V and J genes are TRBV2 and TRBJ1-5, with D possibly being TRBD1 (6 bases). The CDR3 contains 15 residues. Germline assignment: CDR1 SNHLY and CDR2 FYNNEI. Trimming left V 6 bases short and J 5 bases short, with 17 bases between. CDR3 loop: CASSPGTLDDQPQHF. CDR3 sequence (DNA): TGTGCCAGCAGCCCCGGGACACTTGATGATCAGCCCCAGCATTTT.

The genes are TRBV30 and TRBJ2-3; no reliable D call. Trimming took off 4 bases at V and 4 bases at J, with 12 bases between the two ends. This CDR3 has 13 residues. CDR1 is GTSNPN and CDR2 is SVGIG in the germline V gene (reference sequence). The CDR3 loop is CAWTSRSADTQYF. CDR3 nucleotide sequence: TGTGCCTGGACCTCCCGGAGCGCAGATACGCAGTATTTT.

This chain joins TRBV28 and TRBJ2-7; 7 nucleotides match TRBD2. The germline CDR1 and CDR2 sequences are MDHEN and SYDVKM. The V segment lost 11 bases and the J segment 0 bases; nucleotides outside the gene matches: 7. The length of the CDR3 is 13 residues. CDR3 sequence (DNA): TGTGCCGGGGGGGAGCGCAGCTCCTACGAGCAGTACTTC. Translation: CAGGERSSYEQYF.

V is TRBV5-1 and J is TRBJ2-1; the match to TRBD2 covers 9 bases. CDR1 is SGHRS and CDR2 is YFSETQ in the germline V gene. The V segment lost 4 bases and the J segment 5 bases; nucleotides outside the gene matches: 4. This CDR3 has 14 amino acids. CDR3 nucleotides: TGCGCCAGCAGCCAAGGACTAGCGAACAATGAGCAGTTCTTC. Translation gives CASSQGLANNEQFF.

The sample holds many counts of this clonotype. V usage is TRBV5-6 and J usage is TRBJ1-5, with 8 positions matching TRBD1. Trimming at V came to 4 bases and at J to 1 base, leaving 4 bases not matched to a gene. This CDR3 has 15 residues. Germline lookup yields CDR1 SGHDT and CDR2 YYEEEE. CDR3 residues: CASSPRGQSNQPQHF. The CDR3 coding sequence is TGTGCCAGCAGCCCCAGGGGGCAAAGCAATCAGCCCCAGCATTTT.

V and J are TRBV6-8 and TRBJ2-5, with 10 bases aligning to TRBD2. Germline V gives CDR1 MNHGY, CDR2 SAAAGT. V lost 3 bases to trimming and J lost 5 bases; unmatched junction nucleotides: 12. The CDR3 covers 17 residues. CDR3: CASSYPRSGRTRETQYF. DNA of the CDR3: TGTGCCAGCAGTTATCCTCGTAGCGGGAGGACCCGGGAGACCCAGTACTTC.

This clonotype has a handful of counts. The rearrangement joins TRBV18 to TRBJ2-3; maybe TRBD1 (5 bases). The CDR3 sequence is 15 residues long. V was shortened by 6 bases and J by 5 bases, with 18 bases between the two germline ends. Germline assignment: CDR1 KGHSH and CDR2 LQKENI. CDR3 protein: CASSQQDIRIDTQYF. In nucleotides, the CDR3 is TGTGCCAGCTCGCAACAGGACATCCGAATAGATACGCAGTATTTT.

This clonotype has at least ten counts. The genes are TRBV4-3 and TRBJ2-7; tentatively, D is TRBD2 (6 bases). The ends were cut back, 1 base at V and 6 bases at J, with 16 bases in the middle. This CDR3 spans 15 amino acids. The germline CDR1 and CDR2 sequences are LGHNA and YSLEER. The CDR3 DNA reads TGCGCCAGCAGCCAAGTTGGGGGGAGGAGCGGCGAGCAGTACTTC. Translated, it gives CASSQVGGRSGEQYF.

In this sample, this clonotype turned up many times. CDR3 DNA: TGCAGTGCCAAGAGACGACAGGGGGAAGCAACTAGCGGGACCTACGAGCAGTACTTC. Translating gives CSAKRRQGEATSGTYEQYF. The gene calls are TRBV20-1 and TRBJ2-7, with a tentative D call TRBD2 (10 bases). Trimming took off 6 bases at V and 2 bases at J, with 32 bases between the two ends. Germline V CDR1 and CDR2: DFQATT, SNEGSKA (reference sequence). This CDR3 spans 19 amino acids.

The chain carries TRBV5-1 and TRBJ2-1, with D tentatively TRBD2 (6 bases). The germline V and J ends were trimmed by 4 bases and 6 bases, with 17 bases remaining between them. The CDR3 consists of 15 residues. CDR1 and CDR2 from the germline V gene are SGHRS and YFSETQ. The CDR3 DNA sequence: TGCGCCAGCAGCCGGGACCCAGCAGCGGGCAATGAGCAGTTCTTC. As protein: CASSRDPAAGNEQFF.